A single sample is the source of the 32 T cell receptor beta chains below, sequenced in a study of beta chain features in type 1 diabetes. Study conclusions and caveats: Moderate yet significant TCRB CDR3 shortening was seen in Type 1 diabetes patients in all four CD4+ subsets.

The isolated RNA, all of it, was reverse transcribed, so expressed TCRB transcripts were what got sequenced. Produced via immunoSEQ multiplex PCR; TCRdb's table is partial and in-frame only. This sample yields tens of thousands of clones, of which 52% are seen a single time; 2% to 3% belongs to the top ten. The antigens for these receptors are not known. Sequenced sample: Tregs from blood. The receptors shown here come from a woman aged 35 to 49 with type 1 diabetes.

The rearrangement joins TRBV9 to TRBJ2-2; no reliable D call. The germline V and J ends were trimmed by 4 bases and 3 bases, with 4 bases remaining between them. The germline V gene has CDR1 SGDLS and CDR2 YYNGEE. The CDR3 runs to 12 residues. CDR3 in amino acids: CASSSDTGELFF. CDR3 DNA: TGTGCCAGCAGCTCCGACACCGGGGAGCTGTTTTTT. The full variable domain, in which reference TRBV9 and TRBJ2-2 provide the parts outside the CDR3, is DSGVTQTPKHLITATGQRVTLRCSPRSGDLSVYWYQQSLDQGLQFLIQYYNGEERAKGNILERFSAQQFPDLHSELNLSSLELGDSALYFCASSSDTGELFFGEGSRLTVL.

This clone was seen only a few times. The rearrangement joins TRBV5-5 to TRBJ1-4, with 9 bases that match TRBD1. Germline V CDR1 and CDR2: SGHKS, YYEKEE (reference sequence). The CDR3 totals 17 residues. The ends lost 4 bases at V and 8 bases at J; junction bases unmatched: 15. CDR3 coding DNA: TGTGCCAGCAGCCCGGCGGGACAGGGTATTAACATGGAAAAACTGTTTTTT. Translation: CASSPAGQGINMEKLFF. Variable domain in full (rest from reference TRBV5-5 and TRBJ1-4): DAGVTQSPTHLIKTRGQQVTLRCSPISGHKSVSWYQQVLGQGPQFIFQYYEKEERGRGNFPDRFSARQFPNYSSELNVNALLLGDSALYLCASSPAGQGINMEKLFFGSGTQLSVL.

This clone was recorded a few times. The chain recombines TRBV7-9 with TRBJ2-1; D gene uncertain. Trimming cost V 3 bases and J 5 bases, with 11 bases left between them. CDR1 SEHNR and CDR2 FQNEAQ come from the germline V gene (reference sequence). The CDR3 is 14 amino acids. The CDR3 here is CASSFAEMHNEQFF. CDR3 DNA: TGTGCCAGCAGCTTCGCCGAGATGCACAATGAGCAGTTCTTC.

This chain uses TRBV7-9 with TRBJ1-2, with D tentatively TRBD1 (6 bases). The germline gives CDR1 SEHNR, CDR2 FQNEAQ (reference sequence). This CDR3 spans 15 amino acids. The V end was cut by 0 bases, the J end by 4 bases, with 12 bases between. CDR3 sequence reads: CASSLAQGRSYGYTF. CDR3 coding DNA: TGTGCCAGCAGCTTAGCTCAGGGGCGCAGCTATGGCTACACCTTC.

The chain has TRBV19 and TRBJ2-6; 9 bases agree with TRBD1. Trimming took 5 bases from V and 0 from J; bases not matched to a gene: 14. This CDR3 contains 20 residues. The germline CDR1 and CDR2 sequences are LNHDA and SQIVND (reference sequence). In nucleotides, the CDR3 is TGTGCCAGTAGTCCTAGACGTCGGACAGGGGTTTACTCTGGGGCCAACGTCCTGACTTTC. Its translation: CASSPRRRTGVYSGANVLTF. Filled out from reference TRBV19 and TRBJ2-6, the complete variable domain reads DGGITQSPKYLFRKEGQNVTLSCEQNLNHDAMYWYRQDPGQGLRLIYYSQIVNDFQKGDIAEGYSVSREKKESFPLTVTSAQKNPTAFYLCASSPRRRTGVYSGANVLTFGAGSRLTVL.

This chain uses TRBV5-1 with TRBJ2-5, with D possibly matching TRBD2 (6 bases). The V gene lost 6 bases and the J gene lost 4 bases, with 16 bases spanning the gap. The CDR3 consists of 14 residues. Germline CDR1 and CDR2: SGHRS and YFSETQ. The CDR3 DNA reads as TGCGCCAGCACCCCGGGGACTGTCACAGAGACCCAGTACTTC. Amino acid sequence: CASTPGTVTETQYF.

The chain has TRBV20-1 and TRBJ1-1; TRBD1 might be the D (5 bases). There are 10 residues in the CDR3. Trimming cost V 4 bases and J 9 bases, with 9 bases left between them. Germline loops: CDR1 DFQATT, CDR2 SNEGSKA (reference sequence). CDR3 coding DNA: TGCAGTGCTAAGACAGTGAAAGCTTTCTTT. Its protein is CSAKTVKAFF.

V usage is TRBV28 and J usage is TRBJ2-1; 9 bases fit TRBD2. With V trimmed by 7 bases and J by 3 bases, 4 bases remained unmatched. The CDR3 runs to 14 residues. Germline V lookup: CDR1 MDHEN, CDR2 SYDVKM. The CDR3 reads CASTRLADYNEQFF. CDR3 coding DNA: TGTGCCAGCACCAGACTAGCGGACTACAATGAGCAGTTCTTC.

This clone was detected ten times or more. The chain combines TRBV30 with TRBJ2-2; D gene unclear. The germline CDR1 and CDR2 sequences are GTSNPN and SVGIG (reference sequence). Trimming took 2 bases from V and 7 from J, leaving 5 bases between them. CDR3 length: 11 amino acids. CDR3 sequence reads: CAWSIIGELFF. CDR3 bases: TGTGCCTGGAGTATTATCGGGGAGCTGTTTTTT.

The DNA for the CDR3 is TGCAGCGTTCGGGGGAATGGTCAGCCCCAGCATTTT. This codes for CSVRGNGQPQHF. The chain employs TRBV29-1 and TRBJ1-5, with D perhaps matching TRBD1 (5 bases). The germline V gene encodes CDR1 SQVTM and CDR2 ANQGSEA. CDR3 size: 12 residues. The germline V and J ends were trimmed by 5 bases and 6 bases, with 11 bases remaining between them.

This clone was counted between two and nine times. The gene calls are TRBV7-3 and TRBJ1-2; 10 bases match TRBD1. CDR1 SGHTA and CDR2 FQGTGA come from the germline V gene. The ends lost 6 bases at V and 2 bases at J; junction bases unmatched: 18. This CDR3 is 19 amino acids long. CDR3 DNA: TGTGCCAGCAGAAAGACAGGGGGCAATTTCCTAGGAATCAACTATGGCTACACCTTC. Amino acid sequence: CASRKTGGNFLGINYGYTF.

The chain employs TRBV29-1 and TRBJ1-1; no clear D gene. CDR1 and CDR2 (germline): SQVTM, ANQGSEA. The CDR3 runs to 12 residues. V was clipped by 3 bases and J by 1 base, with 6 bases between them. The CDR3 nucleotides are TGCAGCGTTGAGCCGAGGAACACTGAAGCTTTCTTT. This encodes CSVEPRNTEAFF.

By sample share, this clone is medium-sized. CDR3: CASRPGQDNSPLHF. CDR3 sequence (DNA): TGTGCCAGCAGACCGGGACAGGATAATTCACCCCTCCACTTT. The chain is built from TRBV6-6 and TRBJ1-6; TRBD1 matches at 8 bases. Germline values: CDR1 MNHNY, CDR2 SVGAGI (reference sequence). V lost 6 bases to trimming and J lost 5 bases; unmatched junction nucleotides: 3. This CDR3 contains 14 residues.

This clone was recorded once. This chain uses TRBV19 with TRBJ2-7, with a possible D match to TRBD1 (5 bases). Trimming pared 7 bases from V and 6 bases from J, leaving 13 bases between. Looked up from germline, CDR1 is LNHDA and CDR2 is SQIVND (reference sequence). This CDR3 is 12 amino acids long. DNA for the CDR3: TGTGCCAGTAACAACTATGGGGCCGAGCAGTACTTC. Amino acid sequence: CASNNYGAEQYF.

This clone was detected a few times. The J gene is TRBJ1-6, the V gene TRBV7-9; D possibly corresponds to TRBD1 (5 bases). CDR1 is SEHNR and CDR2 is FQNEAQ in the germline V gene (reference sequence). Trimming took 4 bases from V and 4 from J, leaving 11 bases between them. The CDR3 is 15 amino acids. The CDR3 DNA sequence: TGTGCCAGCAGCTCTGGTCAGGGTTATAATTCACCCCTCCACTTT. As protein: CASSSGQGYNSPLHF.

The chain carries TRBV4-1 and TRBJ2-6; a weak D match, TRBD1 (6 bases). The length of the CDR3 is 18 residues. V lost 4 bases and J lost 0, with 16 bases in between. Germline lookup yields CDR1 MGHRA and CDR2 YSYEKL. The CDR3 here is CASSPWGLQSSGANVLTF. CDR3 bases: TGCGCCAGCAGCCCCTGGGGGCTACAGTCCTCTGGGGCCAACGTCCTGACTTTC.

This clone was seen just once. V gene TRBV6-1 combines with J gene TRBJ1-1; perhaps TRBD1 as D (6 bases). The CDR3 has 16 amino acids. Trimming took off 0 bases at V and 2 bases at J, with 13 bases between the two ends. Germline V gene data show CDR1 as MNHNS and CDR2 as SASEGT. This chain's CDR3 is CASSEAPTGPNTEAFF. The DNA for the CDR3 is TGTGCCAGCAGTGAAGCCCCCACAGGGCCCAACACTGAAGCTTTCTTT.

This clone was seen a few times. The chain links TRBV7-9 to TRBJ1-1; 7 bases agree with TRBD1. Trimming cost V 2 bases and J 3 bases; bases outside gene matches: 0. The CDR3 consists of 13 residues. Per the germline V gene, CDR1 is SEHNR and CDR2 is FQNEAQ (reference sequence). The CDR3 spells CASSLQGDTEAFF. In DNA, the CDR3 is TGTGCCAGCAGCTTACAGGGGGACACTGAAGCTTTCTTT.

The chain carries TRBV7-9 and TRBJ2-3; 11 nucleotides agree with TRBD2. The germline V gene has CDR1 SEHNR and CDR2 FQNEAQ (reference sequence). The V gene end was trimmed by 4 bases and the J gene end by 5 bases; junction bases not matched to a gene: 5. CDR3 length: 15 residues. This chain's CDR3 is CASSSLAGAGDTQYF. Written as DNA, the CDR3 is TGTGCCAGCAGCTCACTAGCGGGAGCGGGAGATACGCAGTATTTT. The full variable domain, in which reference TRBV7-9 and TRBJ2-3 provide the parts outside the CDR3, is DTGVSQNPRHKITKRGQNVTFRCDPISEHNRLYWYRQTLGQGPEFLTYFQNEAQLEKSRLLSDRFSAERPKGSFSTLEIQRTEQGDSAMYLCASSSLAGAGDTQYFGPGTRLTVL.

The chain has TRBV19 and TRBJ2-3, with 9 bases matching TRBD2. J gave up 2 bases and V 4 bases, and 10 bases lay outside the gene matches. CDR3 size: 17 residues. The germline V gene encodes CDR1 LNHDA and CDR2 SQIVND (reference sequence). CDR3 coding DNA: TGTGCCAGTAGTAGGGGACCGACTAGCGGAATCACAGATACGCAGTATTTT. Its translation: CASSRGPTSGITDTQYF.

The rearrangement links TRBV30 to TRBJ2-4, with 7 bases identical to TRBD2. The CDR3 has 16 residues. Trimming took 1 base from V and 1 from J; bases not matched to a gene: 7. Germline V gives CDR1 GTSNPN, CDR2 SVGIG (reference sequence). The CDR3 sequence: CAWSGEAGWAKNIQYF. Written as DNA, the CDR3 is TGTGCCTGGAGTGGGGAAGCGGGATGGGCCAAAAACATTCAGTACTTC. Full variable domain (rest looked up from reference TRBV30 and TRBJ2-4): SQTIHQWPATLVQPVGSPLSLECTVEGTSNPNLYWYRQAAGRGLQLLFYSVGIGQISSEVPQNLSASRPQDRQFILSSKKLLLSDSGFYLCAWSGEAGWAKNIQYFGAGTRLSVL.

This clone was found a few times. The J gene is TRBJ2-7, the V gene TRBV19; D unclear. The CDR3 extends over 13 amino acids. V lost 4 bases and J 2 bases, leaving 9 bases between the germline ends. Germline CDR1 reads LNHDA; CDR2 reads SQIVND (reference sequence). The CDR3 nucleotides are TGTGCCAGTAGTAGAGACAACACCTACGAGCAGTACTTC. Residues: CASSRDNTYEQYF.

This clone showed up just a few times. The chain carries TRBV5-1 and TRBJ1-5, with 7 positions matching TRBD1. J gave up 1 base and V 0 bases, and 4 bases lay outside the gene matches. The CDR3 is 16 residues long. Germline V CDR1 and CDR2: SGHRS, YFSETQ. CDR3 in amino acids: CASSLEGAGSNQPQHF. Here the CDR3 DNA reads TGCGCCAGCAGCTTGGAGGGGGCCGGAAGCAATCAGCCCCAGCATTTT.

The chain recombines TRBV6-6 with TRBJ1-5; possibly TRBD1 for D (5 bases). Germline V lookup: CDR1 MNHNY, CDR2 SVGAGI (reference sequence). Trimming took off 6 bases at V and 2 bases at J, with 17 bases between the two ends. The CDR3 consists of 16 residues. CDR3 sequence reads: CASRPSGGVRNQPQHF. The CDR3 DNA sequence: TGTGCCAGCAGGCCCTCGGGGGGAGTTCGCAATCAGCCCCAGCATTTT.

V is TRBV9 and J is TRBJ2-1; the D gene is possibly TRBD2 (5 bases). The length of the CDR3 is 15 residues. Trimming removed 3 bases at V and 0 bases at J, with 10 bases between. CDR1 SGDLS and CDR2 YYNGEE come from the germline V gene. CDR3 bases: TGTGCCAGCAGCGCCAGCGAGGGCTCCTACAATGAGCAGTTCTTC. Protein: CASSASEGSYNEQFF.

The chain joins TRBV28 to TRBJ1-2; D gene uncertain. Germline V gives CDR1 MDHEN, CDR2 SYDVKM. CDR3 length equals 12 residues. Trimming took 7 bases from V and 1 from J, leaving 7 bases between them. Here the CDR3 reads CASMAYNYGYTF. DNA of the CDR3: TGTGCCAGCATGGCATATAACTATGGCTACACCTTC.

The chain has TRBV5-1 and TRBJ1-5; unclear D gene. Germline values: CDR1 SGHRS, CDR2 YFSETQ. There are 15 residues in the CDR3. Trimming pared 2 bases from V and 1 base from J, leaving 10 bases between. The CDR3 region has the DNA TGCGCCAGCAGCTTTTCCGGGGAGAGCAATCAGCCCCAGCATTTT. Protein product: CASSFSGESNQPQHF.

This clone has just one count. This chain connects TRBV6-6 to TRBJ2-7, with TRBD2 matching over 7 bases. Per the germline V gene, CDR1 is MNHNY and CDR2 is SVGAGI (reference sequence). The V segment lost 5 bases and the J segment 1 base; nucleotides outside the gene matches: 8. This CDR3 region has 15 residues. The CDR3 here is CASSQTGGRSYEQYF. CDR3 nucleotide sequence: TGTGCCAGCAGTCAGACGGGGGGTAGGTCCTACGAGCAGTACTTC.

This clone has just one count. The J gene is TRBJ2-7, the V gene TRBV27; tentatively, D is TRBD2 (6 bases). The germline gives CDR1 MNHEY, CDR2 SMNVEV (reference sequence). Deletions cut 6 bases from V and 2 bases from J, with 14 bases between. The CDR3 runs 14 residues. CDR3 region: CASRGRTPPYEQYF. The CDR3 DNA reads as TGTGCCAGCAGGGGGAGGACACCCCCCTACGAGCAGTACTTC.

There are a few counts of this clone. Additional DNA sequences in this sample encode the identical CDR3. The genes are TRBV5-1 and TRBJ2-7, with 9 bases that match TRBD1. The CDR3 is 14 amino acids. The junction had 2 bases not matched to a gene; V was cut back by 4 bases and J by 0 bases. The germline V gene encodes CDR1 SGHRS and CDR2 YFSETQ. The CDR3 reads CASSRDRASYEQYF. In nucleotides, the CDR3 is TGCGCCAGCAGCCGGGACAGGGCCTCCTACGAGCAGTACTTC.

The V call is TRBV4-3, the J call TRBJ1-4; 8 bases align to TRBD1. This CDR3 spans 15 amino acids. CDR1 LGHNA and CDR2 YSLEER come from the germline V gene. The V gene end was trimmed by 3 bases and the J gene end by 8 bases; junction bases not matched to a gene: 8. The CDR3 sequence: CASSQGMTGEEKLFF. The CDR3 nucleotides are TGCGCCAGCAGCCAGGGAATGACAGGGGAAGAAAAACTGTTTTTT.

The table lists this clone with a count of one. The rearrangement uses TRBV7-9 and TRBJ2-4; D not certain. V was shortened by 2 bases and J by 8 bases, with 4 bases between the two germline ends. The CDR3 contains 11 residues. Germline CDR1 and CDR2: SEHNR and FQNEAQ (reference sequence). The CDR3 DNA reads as TGTGCCAGCAGCTTATCAGACATTCAGTACTTC. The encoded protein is CASSLSDIQYF.